The 25 T cell receptor beta chains in this list originate from one sample, sequenced in a study of CD8+ T cells in alopecia areata. Reverse transcription of extracted RNA yielded cDNA, which provided the sequencing template. Profiled with immunoSEQ multiplex PCR; TCRdb holds only in-frame clones, not every one. The repertoire consists of around 140,000 clones, with roughly nine tenths occurring once and the leading ten covering less than 15%. Treatment denoted: oral pan-JAK inhibitor, 5-10 mg twice daily. Sample: CD8+ T cells sorted from blood, taken at week 4, from a patient treated with tofacitinib. These receptors were taken from a human donor with alopecia areata.

CDR3 nucleotides: TGTGCCAGCAGCGGAACCCAGGGTACGAACACCGGGGAGCTGTTTTTT. Translated: CASSGTQGTNTGELFF. This chain uses TRBV5-6 with TRBJ2-2; possibly TRBD1 for D (5 bases). The CDR3 has 16 amino acids. Germline assignment: CDR1 SGHDT and CDR2 YYEEEE. Trimming shortened V by 4 bases and J by 0 bases, and 13 bases separated the two germline ends.

This clone was seen once. V and J are TRBV5-1 and TRBJ1-2; D is unresolved. V gave up 1 base and J gave up 3 bases, with 4 bases separating them. The germline V gene has CDR1 SGHRS and CDR2 YFSETQ. The CDR3 loop spans 12 amino acids. CDR3 amino acids: CASSLWDYGYTF. CDR3 coding DNA: TGCGCCAGCAGCTTGTGGGACTATGGCTACACCTTC.

This sequence joins TRBV10-2 and TRBJ1-1; D is undetermined. CDR1 and CDR2 (germline): WSHSY, SAAADI. CDR3 length equals 11 residues. Trimming took off 2 bases at V and 2 bases at J, with 0 bases between the two ends. The CDR3 region has the DNA TGCGCCAGCAGTGAGAACACTGAAGCTTTCTTT. This sequence encodes CASSENTEAFF.

The V and J genes are TRBV27 and TRBJ1-1, with D perhaps matching TRBD1 (5 bases). V was trimmed by 6 bases and J by 0 bases, leaving 11 bases between them. This CDR3 comprises 14 residues. CDR1 and CDR2 (germline): MNHEY, SMNVEV (reference sequence). The CDR3 DNA follows: TGTGCCAGCAGCCTGACAGACGTGAACACTGAAGCTTTCTTT. It encodes CASSLTDVNTEAFF.

V gene TRBV4-1 combines with J gene TRBJ2-7, with D possibly being TRBD1 (6 bases). CDR1 MGHRA and CDR2 YSYEKL come from the germline V gene. Trimming took 0 bases from V and 4 from J, leaving 13 bases between them. This CDR3 has 15 amino acids. DNA for the CDR3: TGCGCCAGCAGCCAAGATTTGGGGACATCTTACGAGCAGTACTTC. It encodes CASSQDLGTSYEQYF.

This clone was counted a single time. The J gene is TRBJ2-3, the V gene TRBV5-1; D is ambiguous. CDR1 and CDR2 (germline): SGHRS, YFSETQ. The CDR3 is 15 amino acids. Trimming shortened V by 0 bases and J by 3 bases, and 11 bases separated the two germline ends. The CDR3 region is CASSLVLRPTDTQYF. In DNA, the CDR3 is TGCGCCAGCAGCTTGGTTTTGCGTCCGACAGATACGCAGTATTTT. The variable domain in full, with the rest retrieved from reference TRBV5-1 and TRBJ2-3, is KAGVTQTPRYLIKTRGQQVTLSCSPISGHRSVSWYQQTPGQGLQFLFEYFSETQRNKGNFPGRFSGRQFSNSRSEMNVSTLELGDSALYLCASSLVLRPTDTQYFGPGTRLTVL.

This clone showed up just once. The genes are TRBV7-2 and TRBJ2-1; D is unclear. The CDR3 contains 15 residues. From germline, CDR1 is SGHTA and CDR2 FQGNSA. Trimming took off 1 base at V and 4 bases at J, with 11 bases between the two ends. The CDR3 DNA reads TGTGCCAGCAGCTTAGATAGGCCAACTTACAATGAGCAGTTCTTC. This sequence encodes CASSLDRPTYNEQFF.

This clone was picked up one time. The V call is TRBV2, the J call TRBJ2-1; D unresolved. The CDR3 runs 10 residues. Germline V gene data show CDR1 as SNHLY and CDR2 as FYNNEI. Trimming took off 5 bases at V and 5 bases at J, with 1 base between the two ends. The CDR3 sequence: CASSNNEQFF. The CDR3 DNA is TGTGCCAGCAGTAACAATGAGCAGTTCTTC. The variable domain in full, with the rest retrieved from reference TRBV2 and TRBJ2-1, is EPEVTQTPSHQVTQMGQEVILRCVPISNHLYFYWYRQILGQKVEFLVSFYNNEISEKSEIFDDQFSVERPDGSNFTLKIRSTKLEDSAMYFCASSNNEQFFGPGTRLTVL.

The chain couples TRBV29-1 to TRBJ1-2; D not certain. This CDR3 region has 13 residues. Germline V lookup: CDR1 SQVTM, CDR2 ANQGSEA. V shed 0 bases and J shed 6 bases, with 11 bases lying between them. CDR3 sequence: CSVEEADFNGYTF. DNA of the CDR3: TGCAGCGTTGAAGAGGCCGATTTTAATGGCTACACCTTC. Drawing the rest from reference TRBV29-1 and TRBJ1-2, the complete variable domain is SAVISQKPSRDICQRGTSLTIQCQVDSQVTMMFWYRQQPGQSLTLIATANQGSEATYESGFVIDKFPISRPNLTFSTLTVSNMSPEDSSIYLCSVEEADFNGYTFGSGTRLTVV.

The V and J genes are TRBV9 and TRBJ2-5; D is possibly TRBD2 (6 bases). The CDR3 runs to 12 residues. V was shortened by 3 bases and J by 9 bases, with 12 bases between the two germline ends. Germline assignment: CDR1 SGDLS and CDR2 YYNGEE. CDR3: CASSAGGGPQYF. CDR3 in DNA: TGTGCCAGCAGCGCCGGGGGTGGGCCCCAGTACTTC.

The genes are TRBV29-1 and TRBJ2-1; 11 positions agree with TRBD2. Germline CDR1 is SQVTM and CDR2 is ANQGSEA. V gave up 5 bases and J gave up 8 bases; unmatched junction bases: 17. There are 17 residues in the CDR3. CDR3 protein: CSVLPPQTSGIDDEQFF. The CDR3 DNA reads TGCAGCGTTCTCCCCCCGCAGACTAGCGGGATTGACGATGAGCAGTTCTTC.

This clone was recorded only once. The chain has TRBV7-6 and TRBJ2-7; D is perhaps TRBD1 (6 bases). V gave up 3 bases and J gave up 3 bases, with 12 bases separating them. CDR1 and CDR2 from the germline V gene are SGHVS and FNYEAQ. The CDR3 is 14 residues long. The CDR3 DNA reads as TGTGCCAGCAGCTTGCTTCCCAGGGGCTACGAGCAGTACTTC. Amino acids: CASSLLPRGYEQYF.

This clone appeared once. The chain uses TRBV19 and TRBJ2-5, with D perhaps assigned TRBD1 or TRBD2 (5 bases each). The CDR3 has 13 residues. CDR1 and CDR2 from the germline V gene are LNHDA and SQIVND (reference sequence). The ends were cut back, 7 bases at V and 4 bases at J, with 13 bases in the middle. CDR3 protein: CASKGPPGETQYF. CDR3 in DNA: TGTGCCAGTAAGGGACCCCCGGGAGAGACCCAGTACTTC.

This chain joins TRBV7-9 and TRBJ2-1, with 11 bases matching TRBD2. V was clipped by 6 bases and J by 9 bases; unmatched bases: 13. This CDR3 has 16 residues. The germline CDR1 and CDR2 sequences are SEHNR and FQNEAQ (reference sequence). CDR3 nucleotides: TGTGCCAGCAGTACTAAGGGACTAGCGGAGGCTAGTGAGCAGTTCTTC. This translates into CASSTKGLAEASEQFF.

This clone was seen a few times. It differs at one base from a far larger clone, so likely a read error. The chain joins TRBV9 to TRBJ2-7, with D possibly being TRBD1 (5 bases). Germline CDR1 reads SGDLS; CDR2 reads YYNGEE. The V end was cut by 3 bases, the J end by 7 bases, with 20 bases between. The CDR3 extends over 15 amino acids. The CDR3 loop reads CASSGWGSTYNEQYF. The CDR3, as DNA: TGTGCCAGCAGCGGGTGGGGCTCAACCTACAATGAGCAGTACTTC.

The rearrangement uses TRBV6-5 and TRBJ2-7; D uncertain. Germline V CDR1 and CDR2: MNHEY, SVGAGI. V lost 0 bases and J 6 bases, leaving 6 bases between the germline ends. CDR3 length equals 12 residues. CDR3 residues: CASSYSRSEQYF. CDR3 sequence (DNA): TGTGCCAGCAGTTACTCTAGATCCGAGCAGTACTTC.

This clone showed up just a few times. The chain has TRBV5-6 and TRBJ2-3; no clear D gene. The CDR3 has 14 amino acids. V shed 7 bases and J shed 0 bases, with 12 bases lying between them. Germline V gene data show CDR1 as SGHDT and CDR2 as YYEEEE. The CDR3 region has the DNA TGTGCCAGCCTGGAAGGGCCTAGCACAGATACGCAGTATTTT. It is translated as CASLEGPSTDTQYF.

The rearrangement links TRBV29-1 to TRBJ2-7; 9 nucleotides align to TRBD1. CDR1 SQVTM and CDR2 ANQGSEA come from the germline V gene. The CDR3 is 18 amino acids. J was trimmed by 0 bases and V by 5 bases; bases with no gene match: 17. Written as DNA, the CDR3 is TGCAGCGTTCCGACCGGGACAGGGAAGGTCTCGGGCTCCTACGAGCAGTACTTC. Its translation is CSVPTGTGKVSGSYEQYF.

The chain recombines TRBV4-2 with TRBJ2-3, with D possibly TRBD2 on 5 matching bases. Germline V CDR1 and CDR2: LGHNA, YNFKEQ. The CDR3 has 16 residues. V shed 6 bases and J shed 0 bases, with 16 bases lying between them. CDR3 sequence (DNA): TGTGCCAGCAGAGAGGGAGAATATACCAGCACAGATACGCAGTATTTT. Amino acid sequence: CASREGEYTSTDTQYF.

This rearrangement joins TRBV29-1 to TRBJ2-3; tentative D call: TRBD1 (5 bases). CDR1 and CDR2 (germline): SQVTM, ANQGSEA. The V end was cut by 1 base, the J end by 3 bases, with 14 bases between. This CDR3 has 15 amino acids. CDR3 nucleotide sequence: TGCAGCGTTGAAGGGGTAGGGGTAGATACAGATACGCAGTATTTT. This translates into CSVEGVGVDTDTQYF.

The gene calls are TRBV7-9 and TRBJ1-6; 7 positions match TRBD1. V lost 4 bases to trimming and J lost 7 bases; unmatched junction nucleotides: 13. Germline CDR1 is SEHNR and CDR2 is FQNEAQ (reference sequence). This CDR3 has 17 amino acids. CDR3 loop: CASSSPGRQGLNSPLHF. CDR3 nucleotide sequence: TGTGCCAGCAGCTCCCCAGGGCGACAGGGTTTGAATTCACCCCTCCACTTT.

This sequence joins TRBV5-1 and TRBJ2-2, with no clear D. The V end was cut by 6 bases, the J end by 1 base, with 10 bases between. The CDR3 runs to 14 residues. Germline lookup yields CDR1 SGHRS and CDR2 YFSETQ. CDR3 DNA: TGCGCCAGCATAGGTACAGAGAACACCGGGGAGCTGTTTTTT. Its translation is CASIGTENTGELFF.

The chain links TRBV29-1 to TRBJ1-2; 7 bases are a match to TRBD1. With 6 bases clipped from V and 0 bases from J, the junction kept 7 bases outside the gene matches. The germline gives CDR1 SQVTM, CDR2 ANQGSEA. The CDR3 length is 14 residues. The CDR3 protein is CSVQGQDPNYGYTF. CDR3 coding DNA: TGCAGCGTACAAGGACAGGATCCTAACTATGGCTACACCTTC.

This chain joins TRBV4-1 and TRBJ2-1; a possible D gene is TRBD2 (5 bases). CDR1 and CDR2 (germline): MGHRA, YSYEKL. V was shortened by 4 bases and J by 5 bases, with 18 bases between the two germline ends. This CDR3 is built from 16 residues. CDR3 in amino acids: CASSPRQALVNNEQFF. The CDR3 bases are TGCGCCAGCAGCCCCCGCCAGGCACTAGTGAACAATGAGCAGTTCTTC.

This chain connects TRBV30 to TRBJ2-4, with 9 bases lining up with TRBD1. Losses at the gene ends were 5 bases for V and 0 bases for J; bases not matched to a gene: 5. There are 15 residues in the CDR3. From germline, CDR1 is GTSNPN and CDR2 SVGIG (reference sequence). The CDR3 region has the DNA TGTGCCTGGGCGAGGACAGGGGCAGCCAAAAACATTCAGTACTTC. It is translated as CAWARTGAAKNIQYF.